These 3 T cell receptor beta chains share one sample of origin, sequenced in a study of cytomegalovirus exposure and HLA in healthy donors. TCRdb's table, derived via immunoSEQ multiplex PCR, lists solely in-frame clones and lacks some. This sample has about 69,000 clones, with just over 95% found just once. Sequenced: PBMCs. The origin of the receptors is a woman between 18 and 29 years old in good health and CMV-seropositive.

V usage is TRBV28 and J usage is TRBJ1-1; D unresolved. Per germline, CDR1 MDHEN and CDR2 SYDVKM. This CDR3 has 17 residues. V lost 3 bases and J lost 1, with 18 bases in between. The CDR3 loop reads CASSLVRGTDKNTEAFF. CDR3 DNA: TGTGCCAGCAGTTTGGTTCGGGGTACAGATAAGAACACTGAAGCTTTCTTT.

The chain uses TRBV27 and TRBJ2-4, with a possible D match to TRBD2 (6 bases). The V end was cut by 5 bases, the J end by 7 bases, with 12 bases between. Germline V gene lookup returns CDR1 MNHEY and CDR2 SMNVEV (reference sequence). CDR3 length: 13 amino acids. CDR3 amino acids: CASSPGVGNIQYF. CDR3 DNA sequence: TGTGCCAGCAGTCCGGGGGTCGGGAACATTCAGTACTTC.

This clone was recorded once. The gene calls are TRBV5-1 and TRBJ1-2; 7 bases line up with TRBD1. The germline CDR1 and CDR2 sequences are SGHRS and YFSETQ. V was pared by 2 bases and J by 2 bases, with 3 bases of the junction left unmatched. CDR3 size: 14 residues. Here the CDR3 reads CASSFQGENYGYTF. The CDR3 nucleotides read TGCGCCAGCAGCTTCCAGGGGGAGAACTATGGCTACACCTTC.